The following is a TCR beta chain sequence with its context. This entry belongs to a study of control samples from healthy donors and cancer patients. CDR3 length equals 15 residues. CDR1 is ENHRY and CDR2 is SYGVKD in the germline V gene. The germline V and J ends were trimmed by 2 bases and 6 bases, with 13 bases remaining between them. Method: immunoSEQ multiplex PCR; TCRdb's copy keeps in-frame clones and lacks some. Of around 180,000 clones listed, 94% are singletons. The specimen was blood. The rearrangement uses TRBV10-3 and TRBJ2-2; D unclear. The receptor was derived from a woman younger than 30 in good health. Here the CDR3 reads CAISEVVTTPGELFF. Here the CDR3 DNA reads TGTGCCATCAGTGAGGTCGTCACAACCCCCGGGGAGCTGTTTTTT.